The T cell receptor beta chain described here comes from a study of blood T cells in healthy people across ages. A second about 7 to 11 cycle PCR used barcoded and J-beta primers. The authors tagged each cDNA molecule using a template-switch adaptor with 12 random nucleotides. TCRdb reprocessed the 5' RACE reads with MiXCR, giving one entry per CDR3 protein. The sample consists of about 1.6 million distinct CDR3 sequences, 34% of them appearing once. This clonotype was seen ten or more times. The target antigen is unknown. The germline V gene encodes CDR1 DFQATT and CDR2 SNEGSKA (reference sequence). Trimming took 2 bases from V and 1 from J; bases not matched to a gene: 5. The CDR3 extends over 16 amino acids. Findings and limits, study-wide: Per million T cells, TCR beta diversity dropped roughly linearly as age increased. PBMC samples, being unsorted, prevented any conclusive comparison of naive and antigen-experienced cells. Unknown donor CMV status possibly confounded expanded clonotype changes.

Sequenced: blood. The V and J genes are TRBV20-1 and TRBJ2-1; the match to TRBD2 covers 10 bases. This receptor was identified in a woman aged 30 to 39 in good health. The CDR3 spells CSARLSGGRSYNEQFF. In DNA form, the CDR3 reads TGCAGTGCTAGACTTAGCGGGGGGAGGTCCTACAATGAGCAGTTCTTC.